These T cell receptor beta chains were read from a single sample in a study of blood T cell repertoires in COVID-19. Method: immunoSEQ multiplex PCR; TCRdb's copy keeps in-frame clones and lacks some. This sample has some 250,000 clones, with approximately 88% found just once. The material sequenced was peripheral blood. The receptors stem from a human donor in a cohort sampled during active COVID-19. CDR3s include the opening cysteine and the closing phenylalanine or tryptophan. Fields, in order: D gene, V gene, J gene, clone size, CDR3 protein, CDR3 DNA. The D gene is left open where the match is weak. Size is stated for part of the rows, as once, few or many counts, or as a class when the clone is expanded.

>TRBD1|TRBV29-1|TRBJ2-7|.
CSVEGWDRVLFEQYF
TGCAGCGTTGAAGGCTGGGACAGGGTATTGTTCGAGCAGTACTTC
>TRBD1|TRBV6-6|TRBJ1-2|.
CASSSGQRKSSYGYTF
TGTGCCAGCAGTTCGGGACAGCGGAAATCCTCTTATGGCTACACCTTC
>.|TRBV19|TRBJ1-4|.
CASSSPPRRTNEKLFF
TGTGCCAGTAGCAGCCCGCCGAGGAGAACTAATGAAAAACTGTTTTTT
>.|TRBV30|TRBJ1-3|few
CAWSVLGNTIYF
TGTGCCTGGAGTGTTCTCGGAAACACCATATATTTT
>.|TRBV7-3|TRBJ1-1|.
CASSLRTEAFF
TGTGCCAGCAGCTTGAGGACTGAAGCTTTCTTT
>.|TRBV12-3/TRBV12-4|TRBJ2-6|.
CASSSDVLTF
TGTGCCAGCAGCTCCGACGTCCTGACTTTC
>.|TRBV7-2|TRBJ2-5|.
CASSLAGGPAETQYF
TGTGCCAGCAGCTTAGCGGGAGGCCCGGCGGAGACCCAGTACTTC
>TRBD2|TRBV4-3|TRBJ2-7|.
CASSQVLAGGLHYEQYF
TGCGCCAGCAGCCAAGTACTAGCGGGGGGCCTACACTACGAGCAGTACTTC
>TRBD2|TRBV5-1|TRBJ2-3|.
CASSLGLAGVQRDTQYF
TGCGCCAGCAGCCTAGGACTAGCGGGAGTTCAGAGAGATACGCAGTATTTT
>TRBD1|TRBV29-1|TRBJ1-6|.
CSVEEKGAVGNSPLHF
TGCAGCGTTGAAGAGAAGGGGGCCGTTGGGAATTCACCCCTCCACTTT
>TRBD2|TRBV5-5|TRBJ2-7|.
CASSLTSGRYEQYF
TGTGCCAGCAGCTTGACTAGCGGACGGTACGAGCAGTACTTC
>TRBD1|TRBV15|TRBJ1-1|.
CATSRVGRGITEAFF
TGTGCCACCAGCAGAGTGGGCAGGGGGATCACTGAAGCTTTCTTT
>TRBD1|TRBV19|TRBJ1-2|.
CASSPQGADYGYTF
TGTGCCAGTAGCCCCCAGGGGGCAGACTATGGCTACACCTTC
>TRBD1|TRBV27|TRBJ2-2|.
CASSKHTQGADGELFF
TGTGCCAGCAGTAAACACACTCAGGGGGCGGACGGGGAGCTGTTTTTT
>TRBD1|TRBV19|TRBJ2-1|.
CASSGSQGAGFGWFF
TGTGCCAGTAGTGGGTCCCAGGGGGCGGGTTTCGGTTGGTTCTTC
>.|TRBV27|TRBJ1-1|few
CASSSTVNTEAFF
TGTGCCAGCAGTTCGACAGTGAACACTGAAGCTTTCTTT
>TRBD2|TRBV3-1/TRBV3-2|TRBJ2-2|.
CASSQDMGLAINTGELFF
TGTGCCAGCAGCCAAGATATGGGACTAGCGATTAACACCGGGGAGCTGTTTTTT
>.|TRBV3-1/TRBV3-2|TRBJ2-7|.
CASSQDDLAYEQYF
TGTGCCAGCAGCCAAGATGACTTGGCCTACGAGCAGTACTTC
>.|TRBV11-3|TRBJ2-2|.
CASSLAYTGELFF
TGTGCCAGCAGCTTAGCTTACACCGGGGAGCTGTTTTTT
>TRBD1|TRBV6-1|TRBJ1-2|.
CASSELWGQQNYGYTF
TGTGCCAGCAGTGAACTGTGGGGACAGCAAAACTATGGCTACACCTTC
>TRBD2|TRBV7-2|TRBJ2-1|.
CASSQTSGMYNEQFF
TGTGCCAGCAGCCAGACTAGCGGGATGTACAATGAGCAGTTCTTC
>TRBD1|TRBV5-8|TRBJ1-1|once
CASSLGTGGWMTEAFF
TGTGCCAGCAGCCTCGGGACAGGGGGATGGATGACTGAAGCTTTCTTT
>TRBD1|TRBV19|TRBJ1-2|.
CASSIALETGVHGYTF
TGTGCCAGTAGTATAGCCCTCGAAACAGGGGTCCATGGCTACACCTTC
>.|TRBV28|TRBJ2-1|.
CASDPRDYNEQFF
TGTGCCAGCGACCCTCGGGACTACAATGAGCAGTTCTTC
>TRBD2|TRBV25-1|TRBJ2-3|.
CASSEVRGRGTDTQYF
TGTGCCAGCAGTGAAGTGCGCGGGAGAGGGACAGATACGCAGTATTTT
>TRBD1|TRBV10-3|TRBJ1-4|.
CAIRETGGSSEKLFF
TGTGCCATCAGAGAAACAGGGGGGTCGAGTGAAAAACTGTTTTTT
>.|TRBV12-3/TRBV12-4|TRBJ2-7|.
CASSFLGGDEQYF
TGTGCCAGCAGTTTTTTAGGGGGAGACGAGCAGTACTTC
>TRBD1|TRBV19|TRBJ2-1|.
CASSEDRDYNEQFF
TGTGCCAGTAGCGAGGACAGGGACTACAATGAGCAGTTCTTC
>TRBD1|TRBV4-1|TRBJ2-3|.
CASSQGDRGTDTQYF
TGCGCCAGCAGCCAGGGAGACAGGGGAACAGATACGCAGTATTTT
>TRBD2|TRBV6-2/TRBV6-3|TRBJ2-3|.
CASSYVGLAGGVPTDTQYF
TGTGCCAGCAGTTACGTGGGACTAGCGGGGGGGGTCCCCACAGATACGCAGTATTTT
>.|TRBV15|TRBJ1-2|.
CATSRDRGYGGYTF
TGTGCCACCAGCAGAGACAGGGGCTATGGTGGCTACACCTTC
>TRBD1|TRBV10-3|TRBJ1-2|.
CATGADRDFYGYTF
TGTGCCACCGGGGCGGACAGGGACTTTTATGGCTACACCTTC
>TRBD1|TRBV30|TRBJ1-4|.
CAWGTGAEGEKLFF
TGTGCCTGGGGAACAGGGGCGGAAGGTGAAAAACTGTTTTTT
>.|TRBV6-6|TRBJ1-5|.
CATNREGQPQHF
TGTGCCACCAACAGGGAAGGGCAGCCCCAGCATTTT
>.|TRBV5-8|TRBJ2-7|.
CASSPQVYEQYF
TGTGCCAGCAGCCCGCAGGTCTACGAGCAGTACTTC
>TRBD1|TRBV13|TRBJ2-7|.
CASSVGQSYEQYF
TGTGCCAGCAGCGTGGGACAGTCCTACGAGCAGTACTTC
>TRBD2|TRBV7-2|TRBJ2-3|.
CASRSRGVAGGLSTQYF
TGTGCCAGCCGTAGCCGTGGGGTCGCGGGGGGGCTTAGTACGCAGTATTTT
>.|TRBV5-6|TRBJ1-4|.
CASSPRGFGDEKLFF
TGTGCCAGCAGCCCTAGGGGGTTCGGGGATGAAAAACTGTTTTTT
>TRBD1|TRBV7-8|TRBJ1-2|.
CASSLGTGVDYGYTF
TGTGCCAGCAGCCTCGGGACAGGGGTCGACTATGGCTACACCTTC
>TRBD1|TRBV6-4|TRBJ1-2|.
CASSDSPGGGYTF
TGTGCCAGCAGTGACTCACCAGGGGGCGGCTACACCTTC
>.|TRBV27|TRBJ1-4|.
CASSGLEGEKLFF
TGTGCCTCTTCCGGGCTGGAGGGGGAAAAACTGTTTTTT
>.|TRBV4-3|TRBJ1-4|.
CASSQDLQPRGGKLFF
TGCGCCAGCAGCCAAGATCTCCAACCCAGGGGTGGAAAACTGTTTTTT
>.|TRBV5-1|TRBJ1-1|.
CASSLGAGGFQNTEAFF
TGCGCCAGCAGCTTGGGGGCCGGCGGGTTCCAGAACACTGAAGCTTTCTTT
>.|TRBV7-2|TRBJ1-6|.
CASRPTGHSYNSPLHF
TGTGCCAGCAGGCCGACAGGCCACTCCTATAATTCACCCCTCCACTTT
>TRBD1|TRBV29-1|TRBJ1-4|.
CSVKPQGARNEKLFF
TGCAGCGTGAAGCCCCAGGGGGCCCGTAATGAAAAACTGTTTTTT
>TRBD1|TRBV27|TRBJ2-7|.
CASSRSGTGLYEQYF
TGTGCCAGCAGTCGCTCCGGGACAGGACTTTACGAGCAGTACTTC
>TRBD2|TRBV27|TRBJ2-7|.
CASSFQAGVYEQYF
TGTGCCAGCAGTTTCCAAGCGGGAGTATACGAGCAGTACTTC
>.|TRBV4-3|TRBJ1-3|.
CASSQDNEGEGNTIYF
TGCGCCAGCAGCCAAGATAACGAGGGTGAGGGAAACACCATATATTTT
>.|TRBV30|TRBJ2-2|.
CAWSGPTGNTGELFF
TGTGCCTGGAGTGGTCCGACAGGGAACACCGGGGAGCTGTTTTTT
>.|TRBV5-6|TRBJ2-1|.
CASSLDRTYNEQFF
TGTGCCAGCAGCTTGGACAGAACCTACAATGAGCAGTTCTTC
>TRBD1|TRBV7-2|TRBJ1-4|.
CASSLVGTENEKLFF
TGTGCCAGCAGCTTAGTTGGGACAGAAAATGAAAAACTGTTTTTT
>TRBD2|TRBV7-9|TRBJ2-7|once
CASSPGTSLIQQYF
TGTGCCAGCAGCCCCGGGACTAGCTTAATCCAGCAGTACTTC
>.|TRBV27|TRBJ2-7|.
CASSLSWGVGSEQYF
TGTGCCAGCAGTTTATCTTGGGGAGTGGGGAGCGAGCAGTACTTC
>TRBD1|TRBV5-1|TRBJ1-2|.
CASSWEGQGYGYTF
TGCGCCAGCAGCTGGGAGGGACAGGGCTATGGCTACACCTTC